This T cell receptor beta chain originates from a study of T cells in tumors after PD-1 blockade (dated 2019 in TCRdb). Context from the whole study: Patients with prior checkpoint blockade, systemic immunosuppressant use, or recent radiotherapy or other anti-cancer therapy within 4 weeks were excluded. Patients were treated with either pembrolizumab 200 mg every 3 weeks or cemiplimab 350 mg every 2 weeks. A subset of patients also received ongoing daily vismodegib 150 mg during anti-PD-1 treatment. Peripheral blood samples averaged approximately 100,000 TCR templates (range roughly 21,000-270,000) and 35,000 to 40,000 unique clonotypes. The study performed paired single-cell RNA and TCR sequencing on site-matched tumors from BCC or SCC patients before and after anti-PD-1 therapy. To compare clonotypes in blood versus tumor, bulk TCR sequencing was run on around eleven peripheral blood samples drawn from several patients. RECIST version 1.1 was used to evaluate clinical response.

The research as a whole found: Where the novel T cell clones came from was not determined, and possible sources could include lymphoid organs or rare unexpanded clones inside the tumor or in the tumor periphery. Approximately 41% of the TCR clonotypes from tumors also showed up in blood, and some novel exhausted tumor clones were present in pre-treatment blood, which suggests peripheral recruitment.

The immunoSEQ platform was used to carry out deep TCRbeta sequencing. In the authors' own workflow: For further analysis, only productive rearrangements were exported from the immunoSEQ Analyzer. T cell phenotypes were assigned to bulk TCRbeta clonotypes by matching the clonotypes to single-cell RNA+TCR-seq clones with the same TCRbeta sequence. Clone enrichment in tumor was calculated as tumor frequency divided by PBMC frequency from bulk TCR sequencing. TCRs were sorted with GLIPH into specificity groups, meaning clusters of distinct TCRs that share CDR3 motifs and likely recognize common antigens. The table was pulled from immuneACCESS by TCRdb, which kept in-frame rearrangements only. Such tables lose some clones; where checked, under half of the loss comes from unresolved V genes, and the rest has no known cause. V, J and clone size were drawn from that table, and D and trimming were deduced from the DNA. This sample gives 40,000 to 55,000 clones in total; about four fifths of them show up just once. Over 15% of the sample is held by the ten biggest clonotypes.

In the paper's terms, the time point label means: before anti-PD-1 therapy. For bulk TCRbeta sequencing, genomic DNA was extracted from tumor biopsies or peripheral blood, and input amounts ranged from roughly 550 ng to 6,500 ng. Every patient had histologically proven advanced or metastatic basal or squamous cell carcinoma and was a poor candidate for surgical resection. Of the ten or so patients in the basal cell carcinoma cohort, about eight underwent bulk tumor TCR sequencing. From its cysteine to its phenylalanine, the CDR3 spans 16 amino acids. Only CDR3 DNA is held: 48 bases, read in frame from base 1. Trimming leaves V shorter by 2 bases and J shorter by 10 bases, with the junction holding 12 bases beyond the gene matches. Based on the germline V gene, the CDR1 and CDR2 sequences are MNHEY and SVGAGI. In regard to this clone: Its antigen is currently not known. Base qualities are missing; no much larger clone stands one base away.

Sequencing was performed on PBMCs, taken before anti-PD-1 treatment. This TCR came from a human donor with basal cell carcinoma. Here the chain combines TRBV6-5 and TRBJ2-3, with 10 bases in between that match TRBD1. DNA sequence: TGTGCCAGCAGTTACCAGACAGGGGGCGCTTTTCGTTCGCAGTATTTT. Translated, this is CASSYQTGGAFRSQYF.